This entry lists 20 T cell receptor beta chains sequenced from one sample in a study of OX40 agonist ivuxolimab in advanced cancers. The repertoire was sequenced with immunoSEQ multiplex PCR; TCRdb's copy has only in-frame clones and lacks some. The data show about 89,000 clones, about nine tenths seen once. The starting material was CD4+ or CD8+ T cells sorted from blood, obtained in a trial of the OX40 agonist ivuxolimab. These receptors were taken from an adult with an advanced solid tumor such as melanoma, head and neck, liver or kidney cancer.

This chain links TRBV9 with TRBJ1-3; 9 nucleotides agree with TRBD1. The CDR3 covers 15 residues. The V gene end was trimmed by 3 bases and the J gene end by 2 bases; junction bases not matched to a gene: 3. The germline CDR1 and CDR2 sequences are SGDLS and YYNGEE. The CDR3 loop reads CASSAHRGPGNTIYF. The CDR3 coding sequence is TGTGCCAGCAGCGCCCACAGGGGGCCTGGAAACACCATATATTTT.

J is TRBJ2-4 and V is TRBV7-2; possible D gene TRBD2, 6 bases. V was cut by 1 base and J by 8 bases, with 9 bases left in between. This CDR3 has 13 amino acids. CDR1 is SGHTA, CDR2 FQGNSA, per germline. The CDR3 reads CASSLGWGDIQYF. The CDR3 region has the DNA TGTGCCAGCAGCTTAGGTTGGGGGGACATTCAGTACTTC.

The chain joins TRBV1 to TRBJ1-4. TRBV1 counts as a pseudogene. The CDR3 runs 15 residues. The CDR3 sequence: CTSSQAWCRHEKLFF. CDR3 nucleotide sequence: TGCACCAGCAGCCAAGCTTGGTGCAGACATGAAAAACTGTTTTTT.

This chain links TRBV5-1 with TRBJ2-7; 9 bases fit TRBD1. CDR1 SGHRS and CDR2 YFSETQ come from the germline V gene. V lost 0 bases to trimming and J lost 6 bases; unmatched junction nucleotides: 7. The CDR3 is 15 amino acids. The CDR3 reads CASSLAMGQGTEQYF. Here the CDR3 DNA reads TGCGCCAGCAGCTTGGCCATGGGACAGGGAACCGAGCAGTACTTC.

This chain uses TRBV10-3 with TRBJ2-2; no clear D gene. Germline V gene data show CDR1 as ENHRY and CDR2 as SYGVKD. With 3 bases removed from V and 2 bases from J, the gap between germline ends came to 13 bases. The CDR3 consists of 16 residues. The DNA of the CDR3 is TGTGCCATCAGTGAAGGAAGGTACAGTAACACCGGGGAGCTGTTTTTT. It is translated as CAISEGRYSNTGELFF.

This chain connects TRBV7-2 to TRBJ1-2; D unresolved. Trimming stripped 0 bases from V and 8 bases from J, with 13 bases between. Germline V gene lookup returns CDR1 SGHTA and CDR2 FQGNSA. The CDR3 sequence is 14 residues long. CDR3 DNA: TGTGCCAGCAGCTTAGCCGTGCCTTTGGGCGGCTACACCTTC. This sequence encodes CASSLAVPLGGYTF.

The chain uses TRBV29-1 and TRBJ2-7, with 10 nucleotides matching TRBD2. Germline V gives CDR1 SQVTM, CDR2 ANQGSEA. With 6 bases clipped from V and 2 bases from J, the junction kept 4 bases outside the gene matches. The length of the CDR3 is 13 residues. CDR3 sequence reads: CSVRTSGTYEQYF. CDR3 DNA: TGCAGCGTGAGGACTAGCGGAACCTACGAGCAGTACTTC.

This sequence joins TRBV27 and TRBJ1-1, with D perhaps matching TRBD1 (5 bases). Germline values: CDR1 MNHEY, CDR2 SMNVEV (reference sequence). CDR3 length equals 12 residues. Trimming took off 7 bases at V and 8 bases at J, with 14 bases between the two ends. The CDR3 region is CASKTGLREAFF. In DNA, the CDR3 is TGTGCCAGCAAAACAGGTTTGCGAGAAGCTTTCTTT.

The CDR3 region is CASSLLAGGLDTQYF. For the CDR3, the DNA is TGTGCCAGCAGTTTACTAGCGGGGGGGCTAGATACGCAGTATTTT. The chain uses TRBV6-1 and TRBJ2-3; 13 bases agree with TRBD2. The V and J ends lost 5 bases and 5 bases, in that order; junction bases with no gene match: 4. Germline loops: CDR1 MNHNS, CDR2 SASEGT. This CDR3 contains 15 residues.

The CDR3 loop reads CASSDGGHGNYGYTF. The CDR3 region has the DNA TGTGCCAGCAGTGATGGGGGACACGGTAACTATGGCTACACCTTC. This rearrangement joins TRBV6-1 to TRBJ1-2; a weak D match, TRBD1 (6 bases). The CDR3 totals 15 residues. With 3 bases removed from V and 1 base from J, the gap between germline ends came to 12 bases. Looked up from germline, CDR1 is MNHNS and CDR2 is SASEGT.

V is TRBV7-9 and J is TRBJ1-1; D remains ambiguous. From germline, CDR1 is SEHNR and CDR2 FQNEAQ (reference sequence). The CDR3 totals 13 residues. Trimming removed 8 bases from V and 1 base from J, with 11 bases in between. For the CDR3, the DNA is TGTGCCAGCCACCGTGAAGGGAACACTGAAGCTTTCTTT. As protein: CASHREGNTEAFF.

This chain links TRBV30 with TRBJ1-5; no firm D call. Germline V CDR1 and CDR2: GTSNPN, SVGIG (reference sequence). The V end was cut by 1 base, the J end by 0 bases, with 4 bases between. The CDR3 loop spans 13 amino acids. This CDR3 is CAWSDSSNQPQHF. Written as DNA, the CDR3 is TGTGCCTGGAGTGACAGTAGCAATCAGCCCCAGCATTTT.

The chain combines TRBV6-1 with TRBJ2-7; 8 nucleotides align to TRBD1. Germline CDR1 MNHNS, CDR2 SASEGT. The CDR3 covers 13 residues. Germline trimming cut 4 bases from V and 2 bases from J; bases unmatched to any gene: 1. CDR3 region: CASSADRAYEQYF. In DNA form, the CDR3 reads TGTGCCAGCAGTGCGGACAGGGCCTACGAGCAGTACTTC.

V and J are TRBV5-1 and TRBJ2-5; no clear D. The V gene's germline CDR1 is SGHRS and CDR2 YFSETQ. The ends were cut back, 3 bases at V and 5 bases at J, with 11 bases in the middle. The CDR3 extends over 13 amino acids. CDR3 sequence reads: CASSSGHPETQYF. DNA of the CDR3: TGCGCCAGCAGCTCCGGGCATCCTGAGACCCAGTACTTC.

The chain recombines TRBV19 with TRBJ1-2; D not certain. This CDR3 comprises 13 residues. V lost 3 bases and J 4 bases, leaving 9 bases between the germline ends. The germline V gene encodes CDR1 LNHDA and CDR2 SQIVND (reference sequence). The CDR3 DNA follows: TGTGCCAGTAGTATGGGGATTTCCTATGGCTACACCTTC. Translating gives CASSMGISYGYTF.

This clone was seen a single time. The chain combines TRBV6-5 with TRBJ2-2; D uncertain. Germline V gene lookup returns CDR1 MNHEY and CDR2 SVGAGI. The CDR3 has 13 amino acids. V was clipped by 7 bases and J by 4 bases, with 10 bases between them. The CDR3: CASISMGTGELFF. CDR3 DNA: TGTGCCAGCATCTCGATGGGCACCGGGGAGCTGTTTTTT.

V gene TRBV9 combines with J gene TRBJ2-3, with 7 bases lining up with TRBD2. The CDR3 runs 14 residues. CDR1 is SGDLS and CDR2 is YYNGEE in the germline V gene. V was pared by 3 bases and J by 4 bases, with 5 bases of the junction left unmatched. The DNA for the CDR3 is TGTGCCAGCAGCGGGACTAGTGCTGCAGATACGCAGTATTTT. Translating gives CASSGTSAADTQYF.

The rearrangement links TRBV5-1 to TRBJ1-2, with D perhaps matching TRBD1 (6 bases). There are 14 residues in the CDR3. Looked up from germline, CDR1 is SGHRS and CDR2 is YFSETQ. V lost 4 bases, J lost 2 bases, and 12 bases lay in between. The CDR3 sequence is CASSLTTGNYGYTF. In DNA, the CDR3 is TGCGCCAGCAGCCTAACAACAGGGAACTATGGCTACACCTTC.

This CDR3 reads CAWSGLAGTDTQYF. The CDR3 DNA sequence: TGTGCCTGGAGCGGACTAGCGGGGACAGATACGCAGTATTTT. The gene calls are TRBV30 and TRBJ2-3; 12 nucleotides align to TRBD2. Unmatched junction bases numbered 1, after V lost 3 bases and J lost 3 bases. CDR3 size: 14 residues. Germline V gives CDR1 GTSNPN, CDR2 SVGIG (reference sequence).

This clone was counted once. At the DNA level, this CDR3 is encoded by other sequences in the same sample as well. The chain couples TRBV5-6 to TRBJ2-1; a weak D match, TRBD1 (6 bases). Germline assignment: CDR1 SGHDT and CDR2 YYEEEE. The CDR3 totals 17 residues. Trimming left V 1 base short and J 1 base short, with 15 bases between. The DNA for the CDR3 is TGTGCCAGCAGCTTGCGGAGGAAAGGGGGTTCCTACAATGAGCAGTTCTTC. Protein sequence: CASSLRRKGGSYNEQFF.